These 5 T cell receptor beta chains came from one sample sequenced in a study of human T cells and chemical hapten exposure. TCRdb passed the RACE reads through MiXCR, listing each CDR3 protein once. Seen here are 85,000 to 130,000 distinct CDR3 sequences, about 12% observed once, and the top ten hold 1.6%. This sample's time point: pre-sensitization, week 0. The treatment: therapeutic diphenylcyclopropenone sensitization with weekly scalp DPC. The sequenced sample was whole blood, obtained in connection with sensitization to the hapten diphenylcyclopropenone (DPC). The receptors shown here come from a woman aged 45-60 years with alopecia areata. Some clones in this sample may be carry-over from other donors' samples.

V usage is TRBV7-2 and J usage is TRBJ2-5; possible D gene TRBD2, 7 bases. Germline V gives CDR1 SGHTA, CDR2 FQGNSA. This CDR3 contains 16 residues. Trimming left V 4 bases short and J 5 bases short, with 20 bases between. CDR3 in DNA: TGTGCCAGCAGCTCTCCGGGGGGCGGGTTGAGGGAGACCCAGTACTTC. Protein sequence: CASSSPGGGLRETQYF.

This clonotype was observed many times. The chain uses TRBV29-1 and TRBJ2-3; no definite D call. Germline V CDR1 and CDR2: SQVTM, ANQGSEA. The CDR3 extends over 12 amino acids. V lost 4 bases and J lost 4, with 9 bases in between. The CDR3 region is CSVVFRSDTQYF. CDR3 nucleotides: TGCAGCGTTGTCTTTCGGTCAGATACGCAGTATTTT.

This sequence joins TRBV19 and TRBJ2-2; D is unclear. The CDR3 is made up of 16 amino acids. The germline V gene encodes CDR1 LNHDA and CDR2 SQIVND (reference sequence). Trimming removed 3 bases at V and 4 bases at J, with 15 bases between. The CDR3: CASSISPGRVTGELFF. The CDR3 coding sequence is TGTGCCAGTAGTATCTCTCCGGGCCGGGTCACCGGGGAGCTGTTTTTT.

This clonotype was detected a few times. The CDR3 nucleotides read TGTGCCAGCAGGCCAACTGTAGATAGCAATCAGCCCCAGCATTTT. It yields the protein CASRPTVDSNQPQHF. The rearrangement links TRBV6-5 to TRBJ1-5; D remains unclear. The V end was cut by 6 bases, the J end by 0 bases, with 12 bases between. The CDR3 runs to 15 residues. Looked up from germline, CDR1 is MNHEY and CDR2 is SVGAGI.

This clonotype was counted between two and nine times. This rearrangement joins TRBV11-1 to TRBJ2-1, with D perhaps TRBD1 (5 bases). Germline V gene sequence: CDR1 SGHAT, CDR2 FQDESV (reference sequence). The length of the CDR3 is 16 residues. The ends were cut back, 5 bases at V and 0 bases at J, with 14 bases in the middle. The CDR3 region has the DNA TGTGCCAGCAGCCCCACAGGCTTAAGCTCCTACAATGAGCAGTTCTTC. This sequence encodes CASSPTGLSSYNEQFF.